In this sample, the clone carrying this TCR beta chain turned up a few times. Its antigen is not identified. These data are taken from a study of beta chain features in type 1 diabetes. On the study more broadly: No age, gender or cell yield differences were seen between patients and healthy donors.

Every sorted population was more than 95% pure. Germline values: CDR1 MNHNY, CDR2 SVGAGI (reference sequence). The CDR3 consists of 13 residues. V lost 8 bases, J lost 4 bases, and 1 base stayed unmatched. Findings of the study overall: cDNA-based reads could over-represent cells with high TCR expression. Shortening of TCRB CDR3s, moderate but significant, appeared in all four CD4+ subsets of Type 1 diabetes patients.

Sequenced material consisted of expressed TCRB transcripts (all of the isolated RNA was reverse transcribed). The assay was immunoSEQ multiplex PCR, and TCRdb's table has in-frame clones only and misses some. The sample yields under 400,000 clones, 10% to 15% seen once. The chain joins TRBV6-6 to TRBJ2-6, with TRBD1 matching over 8 bases. Input material: naive CD4+ T cells from blood. The TCR sequence derives from a woman between 18 and 29 years old with type 1 diabetes. This chain's CDR3 is CASQGAGANVLTF. CDR3 bases: TGTGCCAGCCAGGGGGCCGGGGCCAACGTCCTGACTTTC.